In its sample, the clone carrying this T cell receptor beta chain was seen a few times. Its target is not known. Mismatch with germline at one junction end may stem from a read error. A modified ARM-PCR protocol with three rounds of nested PCR amplified TCRbeta. Each CDR3 protein is one row after TCRdb ran MiXCR on the multiplex PCR reads. The sample includes about 81,000 distinct CDR3 sequences, 72% seen only once; the top ten take around 10%. There are 18 residues in the CDR3. Looked up from germline, CDR1 is SGHNT and CDR2 is YENEEA. The template was RNA from unsorted bulk tissue. Between August and November 2014, newly diagnosed, chemotherapy-naive lung cancer patients underwent thoracic surgery in China. This record comes from a study of tumor and adjacent non-tumor tissue in lung cancer. Study-level points and caveats: TCR diversity was significantly greater in tumor than normal lung tissue.

Sequencing was carried out using lung tumor tissue. The J gene is TRBJ2-1, the V gene TRBV11-3; possible D gene TRBD1, 6 bases. This sequence was found in a woman in her forties with non-small cell lung cancer. This CDR3 reads CASSLQVSRLVGGNEQFF. CDR3 nucleotides: TGTGCTAGCAGCTTACAAGTTTCGCGGCTAGTAGGGGGCAATGAGCAGTTCTTC.